Listed below are T cell receptor beta chains from one sample, sequenced in a study of blood T cell repertoires in COVID-19. Libraries were prepared by immunoSEQ multiplex PCR; TCRdb keeps only in-frame clonotypes and omits some of them. The sample has roughly 48,000 clones, about 92% seen once. The sample consisted of peripheral blood. All receptors derive from a man in his 60s with COVID-19, enrolled during active disease. Both conserved end residues are part of each CDR3. The D gene is left open where the match is weak. Size tells how often a clone was seen (once, few, many) or the class of an expanded clone, and some rows leave it out.

V: TRBV19; J: TRBJ1-1; D: TRBD1; size: .; DNA: TGTGCCACAAAAACTGGGACAGGGAACACTGAAGCTTTCTTT; CDR3: CATKTGTGNTEAFF
V: TRBV29-1; J: TRBJ1-3; D: .; size: .; DNA: TGCAGCGTGGCAATCTCTGGAAACACCATATATTTT; CDR3: CSVAISGNTIYF
V: TRBV14; J: TRBJ1-3; D: .; size: .; DNA: TGTGCCAGCAGCCAAGGTAGAGGCTTCGGAAACACCATATATTTT; CDR3: CASSQGRGFGNTIYF
V: TRBV3-1/TRBV3-2; J: TRBJ1-6; D: .; size: .; DNA: TGTGCCAGCAGCCAAGATATCGGGAGCTCCTATAATTCACCCCTCCACTTT; CDR3: CASSQDIGSSYNSPLHF
V: TRBV19; J: TRBJ2-7; D: TRBD1; size: .; DNA: TGTGCCAGTAGTATCACCCTGTCAGGGGGCGAGCAGTACTTC; CDR3: CASSITLSGGEQYF
V: TRBV6-5; J: TRBJ1-2; D: .; size: .; DNA: TGTGCCAGCAGCGCAGGGTATCCCGGAGGCTACACCTTC; CDR3: CASSAGYPGGYTF
V: TRBV24-1; J: TRBJ2-1; D: TRBD1; size: .; DNA: TGTGCCACCAGTTCTTTTGGGACAGGGGGCGAAGAGCAGTTCTTC; CDR3: CATSSFGTGGEEQFF
V: TRBV27; J: TRBJ2-7; D: .; size: .; DNA: TGTGCCAGCAGTGCCTCAAGAGGAGCAACCGAGCAGTACTTC; CDR3: CASSASRGATEQYF
V: TRBV18; J: TRBJ1-3; D: TRBD1; size: .; DNA: TGTGCCAGCTCACCACTCACCGCAGGGGGCTACCTTTCCTCTGGAAACACCATATATTTT; CDR3: CASSPLTAGGYLSSGNTIYF
V: TRBV19; J: TRBJ2-4; D: .; size: once; DNA: TGTGCCAGTAGTATTCTAGGTATGGCCAAAAACATTCAGTACTTC; CDR3: CASSILGMAKNIQYF
V: TRBV10-2; J: TRBJ1-2; D: .; size: few; DNA: TGCGCCAGCAGCACCGACAGACTTTCCTATGGCTACACCTTC; CDR3: CASSTDRLSYGYTF
V: TRBV30; J: TRBJ2-2; D: TRBD1; size: .; DNA: TGTGCCTGGAGATTACCTAGGAGCACAGGGGTTGGCGGGGAGCTGTTTTTT; CDR3: CAWRLPRSTGVGGELFF
V: TRBV6-1; J: TRBJ1-5; D: TRBD1; size: .; DNA: TGTGCCAGCAGTGAATATTCGACAGGGATGTATCAGCCCCAGCATTTT; CDR3: CASSEYSTGMYQPQHF
V: TRBV15; J: TRBJ2-2; D: TRBD2; size: .; DNA: TGTGCCACCAGCAGAGACCACGAGACCCTTAGCGGGTACACCGGGGAGCTGTTTTTT; CDR3: CATSRDHETLSGYTGELFF
V: TRBV7-2; J: TRBJ2-2; D: TRBD2; size: .; DNA: TGTGCCAGCAGCCCGCAGGCGACTAGCGGGACGTGGGCCGGGGAGCTGTTTTTT; CDR3: CASSPQATSGTWAGELFF
V: TRBV19; J: TRBJ1-1; D: TRBD1; size: .; DNA: TGTGCCAGTAGTATCCGAGACAGGGCTGAAGCTTTCTTT; CDR3: CASSIRDRAEAFF
V: TRBV18; J: TRBJ2-3; D: TRBD2; size: .; DNA: TGTGCCAGCTCACCACGGGGACTAGACACAGATACGCAGTATTTT; CDR3: CASSPRGLDTDTQYF
V: TRBV12-3/TRBV12-4; J: TRBJ1-3; D: .; size: .; DNA: TGTGCCAGCAGTCGCGCTGGAAACACCATATATTTT; CDR3: CASSRAGNTIYF
V: TRBV14; J: TRBJ1-1; D: .; size: .; DNA: TGTGCCAGCAGCCGCGGGCTGAACACTGAAGCTTTCTTT; CDR3: CASSRGLNTEAFF
V: TRBV18; J: TRBJ2-1; D: .; size: .; DNA: TGTGCCAGCTCACCATTACGGGACTTATTCAATGAGCAGTTCTTC; CDR3: CASSPLRDLFNEQFF
V: TRBV9; J: TRBJ1-1; D: .; size: .; DNA: TGTGCCAGCAGCCCTACCGGAGGAGCCGAAGCTTTCTTT; CDR3: CASSPTGGAEAFF
V: TRBV18; J: TRBJ1-6; D: TRBD1; size: once; DNA: TGTGCCAGCTCACGGGACAGGGAGAATTCACCCCTCCACTTT; CDR3: CASSRDRENSPLHF
V: TRBV3-1/TRBV3-2; J: TRBJ1-6; D: TRBD1; size: .; DNA: TGTGCCAGCAGTCGGACAGGGAGTAATTCACCCCTCCACTTT; CDR3: CASSRTGSNSPLHF
V: TRBV6-5; J: TRBJ2-3; D: TRBD2; size: once; DNA: TGTGCCAGCGGAGCGGGAGGGGTCACAGATACGCAGTATTTT; CDR3: CASGAGGVTDTQYF
V: TRBV9; J: TRBJ1-2; D: TRBD1; size: few; DNA: TGTGCCAGCAGCGTAGGAGGGGGTGCGGACAGGGATGACTATGGCTACACCTTC; CDR3: CASSVGGGADRDDYGYTF
V: TRBV7-3; J: TRBJ1-5; D: TRBD1; size: once; DNA: TGTGCCAGCAGCCCGACAGGGGGGATCAATCAGCCCCAGCATTTT; CDR3: CASSPTGGINQPQHF
V: TRBV19; J: TRBJ1-2; D: TRBD1; size: .; DNA: TGTGCCAGTACCAGAGGACAGGGAAACTATGGCTACACCTTC; CDR3: CASTRGQGNYGYTF
V: TRBV28; J: TRBJ2-4; D: TRBD1; size: .; DNA: TGTGCCAGCAGCCAGACAGGGATGTTGTCCAAAAACATTCAGTACTTC; CDR3: CASSQTGMLSKNIQYF
V: TRBV9; J: TRBJ2-1; D: .; size: .; DNA: TGTGCCAGCAGCGTACTAGTAGGTCACAATGAGCAGTTCTTC; CDR3: CASSVLVGHNEQFF
V: TRBV9; J: TRBJ1-3; D: TRBD1; size: .; DNA: TGTGCCAGCAGCGGGGGGACAGCGCGAAACACCATATATTTT; CDR3: CASSGGTARNTIYF
V: TRBV9; J: TRBJ2-3; D: .; size: .; DNA: TGTGCCAGCAGCGTAGACCTATCTGGTACGCAGTATTTT; CDR3: CASSVDLSGTQYF
V: TRBV7-2; J: TRBJ1-5; D: .; size: .; DNA: TGTGCCAGCAGCTTAGGCGGGGGTGATAGCAATCAGCCCCAGCATTTT; CDR3: CASSLGGGDSNQPQHF
V: TRBV19; J: TRBJ1-1; D: .; size: .; DNA: TGTGCCAGTACCGCGGACAACTGGAACACTGAAGCTTTCTTT; CDR3: CASTADNWNTEAFF
V: TRBV6-5; J: TRBJ2-5; D: TRBD2; size: .; DNA: TGTGCCAGCAGCCTAGCGGGAGTAGTAGAGACCCAGTACTTC; CDR3: CASSLAGVVETQYF
V: TRBV9; J: TRBJ1-6; D: TRBD1; size: .; DNA: TGTGCCAGCAGCTCCGGGGACAGCTATAATTCACCCCTCCACTTT; CDR3: CASSSGDSYNSPLHF
V: TRBV4-1; J: TRBJ1-2; D: TRBD1; size: .; DNA: TGCGCCAGCAGCCAAACAGGGGCGGGCTATGGCTACACCTTC; CDR3: CASSQTGAGYGYTF
V: TRBV3-1/TRBV3-2; J: TRBJ1-2; D: .; size: .; DNA: TGTGCCAGCAGCATGGGGGGCTATGGCTACACCTTC; CDR3: CASSMGGYGYTF
V: TRBV7-9; J: TRBJ2-3; D: .; size: .; DNA: TGTGCCAGCAGCCCCCGCGCGGGGACCACAGATACGCAGTATTTT; CDR3: CASSPRAGTTDTQYF
V: TRBV7-8; J: TRBJ1-6; D: .; size: once; DNA: TGTGCCAGCAGCTTAGACAGGGTAGGGCTTAGGGGCTCCTATAATTCACCCCTCCACTTT; CDR3: CASSLDRVGLRGSYNSPLHF
V: TRBV6-4; J: TRBJ1-5; D: TRBD1; size: .; DNA: TGTGCCAGCAGTGACAATTACAGGGGGCGATACAATCAGCCCCAGCATTTT; CDR3: CASSDNYRGRYNQPQHF
V: TRBV12-3/TRBV12-4; J: TRBJ2-3; D: .; size: .; DNA: TGTGCCAGCACCCACATCAGGGGAGATACGCAGTATTTT; CDR3: CASTHIRGDTQYF
V: TRBV18; J: TRBJ2-2; D: TRBD2; size: .; DNA: TGTGCCAGCTCCCCGCCGGGACTAGCGACGAACACCGGGGAGCTGTTTTTT; CDR3: CASSPPGLATNTGELFF
V: TRBV7-2; J: TRBJ2-1; D: TRBD2; size: .; DNA: TGTGCCGGGTCTCTTTCGGGAGGAGCCGAGCAGTTCTTC; CDR3: CAGSLSGGAEQFF
V: TRBV5-6; J: TRBJ1-5; D: TRBD1; size: .; DNA: TGTGCCAGCAGCTTGGGGACAGGGTACGATCAGCCCCAGCATTTT; CDR3: CASSLGTGYDQPQHF
V: TRBV2; J: TRBJ1-6; D: .; size: .; DNA: TGTGCCAGCAGGGGCGAAGGTTCGGCACCCCTCCACTTT; CDR3: CASRGEGSAPLHF